A selection of T cell receptor beta chains follows, all from one sample in a study of glioma-infiltrating T cells. TCRdb re-called the multiplex PCR reads with MiXCR, one entry per CDR3 protein. Of more than 95,000 distinct CDR3 sequences in the sample, about 23% are singletons; the top ten hold around 15%. Sequenced input: glioma tissue, nonneoplastic brain tissue, or PBMCs (not recorded which). The source is a human donor with low-grade glioma or glioblastoma, undergoing nonglioma brain surgery, or in good health (not recorded which). CDR3s leave out the opening cysteine and the closing phenylalanine or tryptophan.

v_gene: TRBV4-1
j_gene: TRBJ2-5
CDR3aa: ASSQGAGAETQY

v_gene: TRBV28
j_gene: TRBJ2-5
CDR3aa: ASSLGAGGPTETQY

v_gene: TRBV6-1
j_gene: TRBJ1-3
CDR3aa: ASSLRTGRGNTIY

v_gene: TRBV5-4
j_gene: TRBJ2-5
CDR3aa: ASSGRGGRRETQY

v_gene: TRBV7-3
j_gene: TRBJ2-3
CDR3aa: ASSPLGEGPADTQY

v_gene: TRBV9
j_gene: TRBJ2-3
CDR3aa: ASSVSGGLDTQY

v_gene: TRBV7-9
j_gene: TRBJ2-7
CDR3aa: ASSLGLELAGNEQY

v_gene: TRBV20-1
j_gene: TRBJ2-3
CDR3aa: SARDQLAGVGDTQY

v_gene: TRBV12-3/TRBV12-4
j_gene: TRBJ2-1
CDR3aa: ASSSSYSYNEQF

v_gene: TRBV19
j_gene: TRBJ2-5
CDR3aa: ASSVTRGTQETQY

v_gene: TRBV12-3/TRBV12-4
j_gene: TRBJ2-3
CDR3aa: ASSHGVGADTQY

v_gene: TRBV6-1
j_gene: TRBJ2-3
CDR3aa: ASRSAGVTDTQY

v_gene: TRBV4-1
j_gene: TRBJ2-1
CDR3aa: ASSQGTSGAYNEQF

v_gene: TRBV9
j_gene: TRBJ1-6
CDR3aa: ASSVEYTDSPLH

v_gene: TRBV7-9
j_gene: TRBJ2-7
CDR3aa: ASSLSFGGDYEQY

v_gene: TRBV10-3
j_gene: TRBJ2-3
CDR3aa: AISEASLGGLKDTQY

v_gene: TRBV7-2
j_gene: TRBJ2-3
CDR3aa: ASSPTGLDSDTQY

v_gene: TRBV5-1
j_gene: TRBJ2-2
CDR3aa: ASSLVGLASGELF

v_gene: TRBV6-1
j_gene: TRBJ2-3
CDR3aa: ASSEALPGRTDTQY

v_gene: TRBV28
j_gene: TRBJ1-5
CDR3aa: ASSPPGSNQPQH

v_gene: TRBV6-5
j_gene: TRBJ2-7
CDR3aa: ASNKGGSVDEQY

v_gene: TRBV4-2
j_gene: TRBJ2-7
CDR3aa: ASSQPPGQGNYEQY

v_gene: TRBV5-1
j_gene: TRBJ2-1
CDR3aa: ASKIIGIPDEQF

v_gene: TRBV28
j_gene: TRBJ2-3
CDR3aa: ASTYASGRQDTQY

v_gene: TRBV29-1
j_gene: TRBJ2-1
CDR3aa: SVDLRGWEQF

v_gene: TRBV7-2
j_gene: TRBJ2-4
CDR3aa: ASSLGQRINIQY

v_gene: TRBV12-3/TRBV12-4
j_gene: TRBJ1-1
CDR3aa: ASIPQGGRNTEAF

v_gene: TRBV20-1
j_gene: TRBJ2-7
CDR3aa: SASRPTAPYEQY

v_gene: TRBV6-1
j_gene: TRBJ2-7
CDR3aa: ASGDEQY

v_gene: TRBV7-9
j_gene: TRBJ2-4
CDR3aa: ASTQISTAGGVIQY

v_gene: TRBV6-6
j_gene: TRBJ2-7
CDR3aa: ASSYASTSSYEQY

v_gene: TRBV20-1
j_gene: TRBJ2-7
CDR3aa: SATAFTSGDSYEQY

v_gene: TRBV6-1
j_gene: TRBJ1-5
CDR3aa: ASKGNQPQH

v_gene: TRBV7-9
j_gene: TRBJ1-1
CDR3aa: ATREKSGQKDTEAF

v_gene: TRBV20-1
j_gene: TRBJ2-3
CDR3aa: SARVPRYPEPGTDTQY

v_gene: TRBV27
j_gene: TRBJ2-2
CDR3aa: ASTPGQSVTGELF

v_gene: TRBV7-6
j_gene: TRBJ2-3
CDR3aa: ASSPSRDTQY

v_gene: TRBV7-9
j_gene: TRBJ2-2
CDR3aa: ASNSHTGELF

v_gene: TRBV6-1
j_gene: TRBJ1-2
CDR3aa: ASSWDRERLA

v_gene: TRBV19
j_gene: TRBJ2-3
CDR3aa: ASSDRLLSHTQY

v_gene: TRBV5-1
j_gene: TRBJ2-1
CDR3aa: ANSLEGGRAPEQF

v_gene: TRBV7-9
j_gene: TRBJ2-3
CDR3aa: ASSSRTTYTDTQY

v_gene: TRBV6-1
j_gene: TRBJ2-5
CDR3aa: ASSSQGGAQETQY

v_gene: TRBV10-3
j_gene: TRBJ1-1
CDR3aa: AIGREEDTEAF

v_gene: TRBV5-4
j_gene: TRBJ2-7
CDR3aa: ASSLGLAVSYEQY

v_gene: TRBV19
j_gene: TRBJ2-1
CDR3aa: ASSIPPPASGRGEQF

v_gene: TRBV12-3/TRBV12-4
j_gene: TRBJ2-4
CDR3aa: ASSLFQTSGRRY

v_gene: TRBV2
j_gene: TRBJ2-2
CDR3aa: ASSVVRHTGELF